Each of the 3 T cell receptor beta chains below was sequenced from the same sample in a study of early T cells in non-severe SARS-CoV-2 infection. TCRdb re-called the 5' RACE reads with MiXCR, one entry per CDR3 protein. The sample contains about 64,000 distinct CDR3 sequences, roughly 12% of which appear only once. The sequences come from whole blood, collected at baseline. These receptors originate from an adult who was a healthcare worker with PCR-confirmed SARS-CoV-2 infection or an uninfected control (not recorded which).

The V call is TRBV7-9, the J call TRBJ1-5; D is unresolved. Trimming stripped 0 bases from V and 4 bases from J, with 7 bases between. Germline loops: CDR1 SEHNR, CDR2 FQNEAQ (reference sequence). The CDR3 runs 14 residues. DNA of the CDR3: TGTGCCAGCAGCTTAGCAGCAGATAATCAGCCCCAGCATTTT. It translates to CASSLAADNQPQHF. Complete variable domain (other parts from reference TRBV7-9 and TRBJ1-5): DTGVSQNPRHKITKRGQNVTFRCDPISEHNRLYWYRQTLGQGPEFLTYFQNEAQLEKSRLLSDRFSAERPKGSFSTLEIQRTEQGDSAMYLCASSLAADNQPQHFGDGTRLSIL.

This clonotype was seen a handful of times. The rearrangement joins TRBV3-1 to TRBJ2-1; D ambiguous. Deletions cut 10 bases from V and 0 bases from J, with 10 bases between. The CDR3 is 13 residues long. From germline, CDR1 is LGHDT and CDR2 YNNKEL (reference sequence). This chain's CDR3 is CATAYSSYNEQFF. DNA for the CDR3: TGTGCCACAGCGTACAGCTCCTACAATGAGCAGTTCTTC.

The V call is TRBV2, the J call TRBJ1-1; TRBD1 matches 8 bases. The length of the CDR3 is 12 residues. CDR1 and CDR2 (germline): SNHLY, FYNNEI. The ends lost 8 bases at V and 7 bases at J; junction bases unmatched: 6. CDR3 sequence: CASRDRSGEAFF. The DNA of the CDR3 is TGTGCCAGCCGGGACAGGTCAGGTGAAGCTTTCTTT.